This entry lists 12 T cell receptor beta chains sequenced from one sample in a study of blood T cell repertoires in COVID-19. TCRdb keeps only in-frame clones here, not all; method: immunoSEQ multiplex PCR. The table records 310,000 or so clones, roughly 90% of them present only once. The sample taken for sequencing was peripheral blood. These receptors originate from a woman in her 50s with active or convalescent COVID-19.

This sequence joins TRBV5-1 and TRBJ2-3, with D possibly being TRBD2 (5 bases). Trimming cost V 0 bases and J 6 bases, with 17 bases left between them. Germline assignment: CDR1 SGHRS and CDR2 YFSETQ. This CDR3 region has 16 residues. The CDR3 nucleotides are TGCGCCAGCAGCTTGGGCGCCTCGACGGGAAGCGATACGCAGTATTTT. Translating it yields CASSLGASTGSDTQYF.

The chain employs TRBV5-1 and TRBJ2-1; 13 nucleotides line up with TRBD2. Germline V lookup: CDR1 SGHRS, CDR2 YFSETQ. V shed 4 bases, J shed 15 bases, and the junction held 4 bases outside the gene matches. This CDR3 is built from 12 residues. DNA for the CDR3: TGCGCCAGCAGCCCTAGGACTAGCGGGGGGTTCTTC. This codes for CASSPRTSGGFF.

V usage is TRBV29-1 and J usage is TRBJ2-2, with D maybe TRBD1 (8 bases). This CDR3 spans 14 amino acids. Trimming left V 6 bases short and J 1 base short, with 12 bases between. Germline lookup yields CDR1 SQVTM and CDR2 ANQGSEA. CDR3 residues: CSVQGGWNTGELFF. DNA of the CDR3: TGCAGCGTACAGGGGGGGTGGAACACCGGGGAGCTGTTTTTT.

This chain links TRBV6-1 with TRBJ2-5; 10 bases map to TRBD2. The CDR3 length is 16 residues. Germline V gene sequence: CDR1 MNHNS, CDR2 SASEGT. With V trimmed by 1 base and J by 2 bases, 4 bases remained unmatched. The CDR3 nucleotides are TGTGCCAGCAGTGAAGGGGTAGCGGGAGGACAAGAGACCCAGTACTTC. Translating it yields CASSEGVAGGQETQYF.

The genes are TRBV7-2 and TRBJ1-5; D may be TRBD1 (5 bases). The V gene's germline CDR1 is SGHTA and CDR2 FQGNSA. V dropped 5 bases and J dropped 0 bases, with 11 bases sitting between them. The CDR3 has 15 residues. The CDR3 region is CASSPRQTSNQPQHF. The CDR3 region has the DNA TGTGCCAGCAGCCCTAGACAGACTAGCAATCAGCCCCAGCATTTT.

The genes are TRBV6-1 and TRBJ1-2; possible D gene TRBD1, 5 bases. The germline V and J ends were trimmed by 2 bases and 2 bases, with 12 bases remaining between them. The CDR3 is made up of 15 amino acids. Per germline, CDR1 MNHNS and CDR2 SASEGT. CDR3 residues: CASSEMGGGNYGYTF. The CDR3 DNA reads as TGTGCCAGCAGTGAAATGGGGGGAGGGAACTATGGCTACACCTTC.

The chain links TRBV4-3 to TRBJ1-1, with D perhaps matching TRBD1 (5 bases). The CDR3 is 14 residues long. The germline V gene encodes CDR1 LGHNA and CDR2 YSLEER. Trimming removed 1 base from V and 1 base from J, with 7 bases in between. DNA for the CDR3: TGCGCCAGCAGCCAAGCTACAGGGAACACTGAAGCTTTCTTT. It specifies CASSQATGNTEAFF.

This clone was counted once. The chain couples TRBV5-6 to TRBJ1-1, with 8 bases aligning to TRBD1. The CDR3 extends over 13 amino acids. The V gene end was trimmed by 2 bases and the J gene end by 10 bases; junction bases not matched to a gene: 7. CDR1 is SGHDT and CDR2 is YYEEEE in the germline V gene. CDR3 nucleotides: TGTGCCAGCAGCTTAGGGCAGGGGGCCGGAGCTTTCTTT. Protein: CASSLGQGAGAFF.

The CDR3 sequence: CASSQDFRSNQPQHF. CDR3 in DNA: TGTGCCAGCAGCCAAGATTTTAGAAGCAATCAGCCCCAGCATTTT. The rearrangement links TRBV4-2 to TRBJ1-5; no reliable D call. The V and J ends lost 0 bases and 1 base respectively, with 7 bases between them. The CDR3 has 15 amino acids. Germline CDR1 and CDR2: LGHNA and YNFKEQ.

The genes are TRBV28 and TRBJ1-4, with D maybe TRBD1 (5 bases). CDR3 length: 16 amino acids. Germline V gene data show CDR1 as MDHEN and CDR2 as SYDVKM. V shed 5 bases and J shed 1 base, with 14 bases lying between them. The CDR3 reads CASSLTRQLTNEKLFF. In DNA form, the CDR3 reads TGTGCCAGCAGTCTGACTCGACAGCTAACTAATGAAAAACTGTTTTTT.

The J gene is TRBJ2-2, the V gene TRBV15; 8 bases match TRBD2. Trimming removed 2 bases from V and 5 bases from J; junction bases left unmatched: 7. The CDR3 spans 16 residues. Germline V gene data show CDR1 as LNHNV and CDR2 as YYDKDF (reference sequence). In DNA, the CDR3 is TGTGCCACCAGCAGAACGCCGGGACTAGGGACCGGGGAGCTGTTTTTT. It encodes CATSRTPGLGTGELFF.

On this clone: This sample includes further DNA sequences coding for the same CDR3. This chain connects TRBV9 to TRBJ2-7, with TRBD2 matching over 8 bases. Trimming took 0 bases from V and 3 from J; bases not matched to a gene: 5. This CDR3 has 15 amino acids. Germline loops: CDR1 SGDLS, CDR2 YYNGEE. CDR3 loop: CASSVGIAGFYEQYF. CDR3 in DNA: TGTGCCAGCAGCGTAGGAATAGCGGGATTCTACGAGCAGTACTTC.